This TCR beta chain is from a study of T cell responses to AZD1222 COVID-19 vaccine listed by TCRdb under 2021. About the investigation overall: A total of just over 230 trial participants underwent TCR sequencing, of whom some 210 received two doses of AZD1222 and 26 received two doses of the MenACWY control vaccine. Trial participants were enrolled into age subgroups of 18-55, 56-69 and 70-plus years, which contained around 150, 29 and 61 TCR-sequenced participants, respectively. General findings and caveats noted by the study authors: In the small 56-69-year group, the increase in depth fell short of significance, most likely because of low power. Because no day 14 peak-response samples were available, repertoires were characterized only after the peak T cell response. Most participants were white British and females outnumbered males, and the authors suggested that clonal diversity may have been underestimated. Vaccine-associated CD4 TCRs spanned the whole spike protein, with dominant responses in regions 160-218 and 743-854. Epitopes outside the regions mutated in the B.1.351 and B.1.1.7 variants were reportedly recognized by nearly half of the unique spike-specific TCRs. Conclusions about previously exposed vaccinees are limited because only five to seven AZD1222 recipients were SARS-CoV-2 seropositive at baseline. Spike-specific TCR breadth and depth rose significantly after two AZD1222 doses compared with day 0 and with MenACWY recipients.

V loses 1 base at its end and J loses 5 bases; junction bases beyond the gene matches: 7. The CDR3 covers 15 residues, taking in both the cysteine and the phenylalanine. The CDR3 DNA has 45 bases and is translated from base 1. The germline V gene (reference sequence) provides CDR1 SGHNT and CDR2 YYREEE. The CDR3 regions of human TCRbeta chains were analyzed by immunosequencing. For the original study's pipeline: Repertoire TCRs were checked for matches against a reference library of SARS-CoV-2-specific TCRs that had been generated using the MIRA antigen-specificity platform. Breadth was defined as the fraction of unique TCRs that were SARS-CoV-2-associated, and depth was defined as the fraction of total T cells that were SARS-CoV-2-associated. Using the MIRA data, every spike-specific TCR was mapped to the spike region that the TCR reacted to and assigned to either a CD4 or a CD8 class. Log10-transformed breadth and depth values were compared by one-way ANOVA with Sidak's multiple comparisons tests. TCRdb retrieved this table from immuneACCESS and kept in-frame rearrangements only. Not all clones are present; in checked studies, unresolved V genes account for under half, and no reason is known for the remainder. That table supplies the V and J calls and clone size; D and trimming were determined from the DNA. In all, the sample holds approximately 140,000 clones, and around 90% of those were seen once. About 3.6% of the sample belongs to the ten largest clones.

The time point label on this specimen signifies: about 28 days (+/-7) after the second vaccine dose. Because spike-specific TCR depth and breadth did not differ between the two schedules, AZD1222 recipients who got a second dose at roughly 4 weeks were pooled with those who got a second dose at roughly 12 weeks. The vaccinee samples were drawn from two UK trials, COV001 and COV002, one of which was a single-blind randomized controlled phase 2/3 trial testing AZD1222 (ChAdOx1 nCoV-19) in healthy adults. For TCRbeta chain sequencing, PBMC samples were collected from trial participants at day 0 and at day 28 after the second dose. Worth noting for this clone: The antigen it binds to is not known. Within one base of it there is no much larger clone, and no base qualities were kept.

Recombination linked TRBV5-4 to TRBJ1-1; 8 junctional bases match TRBD1. This TCR was recovered from an adult who received the AZD1222 COVID-19 vaccine. This specimen consisted of peripheral blood, obtained 28 days after the second AZD1222 dose. The sequenced DNA is TGTGCCAGCAGCTTGAACCAGGGGGCACGGACTGAAGCTTTCTTT. This gives the protein CASSLNQGARTEAFF.